Each of the 12 T cell receptor beta chains below was sequenced from the same sample in a study of lymphopenia after photon versus proton radiotherapy. The method was immunoSEQ multiplex PCR; TCRdb's version includes in-frame clones alone and lacks a portion of them. The table records about 45,000 clones, 85% of them present only once. This specimen consisted of peripheral blood, obtained from a patient treated with photon-based radiotherapy. These receptors were taken from a man aged 35-49 years with gastric cancer.

This chain connects TRBV30 to TRBJ2-3; D unclear. Trimming took off 4 bases at V and 0 bases at J, with 14 bases between the two ends. Germline values: CDR1 GTSNPN, CDR2 SVGIG (reference sequence). The CDR3 extends over 15 amino acids. This CDR3 is CAWTEPETSTDTQYF. Here the CDR3 DNA reads TGTGCCTGGACCGAGCCGGAGACTAGCACAGATACGCAGTATTTT.

This rearrangement joins TRBV25-1 to TRBJ1-5; possibly TRBD1 for D (6 bases). V lost 2 bases to trimming and J lost 6 bases, with 14 bases between them. The CDR3 sequence is 15 residues long. The germline CDR1 and CDR2 sequences are MGHDK and SYGVNS. The CDR3 protein is CASSEGGQGFQPQHF. The CDR3 region has the DNA TGTGCCAGCAGTGAAGGGGGGCAGGGGTTTCAGCCCCAGCATTTT.

The V and J genes are TRBV7-3 and TRBJ2-7; D uncertain. The CDR3 has 16 amino acids. V shed 2 bases and J shed 2 bases, with 16 bases lying between them. The germline CDR1 and CDR2 sequences are SGHTA and FQGTGA. CDR3 loop: CASSLSSKVRPYEQYF. In DNA, the CDR3 is TGTGCCAGCAGCTTATCTTCGAAAGTCCGGCCCTACGAGCAGTACTTC.

The chain couples TRBV29-1 to TRBJ2-2; maybe TRBD1 (6 bases). There are 15 residues in the CDR3. V dropped 6 bases and J dropped 3 bases, with 17 bases sitting between them. Germline CDR1 reads SQVTM; CDR2 reads ANQGSEA. The CDR3 is CSVRIQGHHTGELFF. The DNA of the CDR3 is TGCAGCGTGCGTATACAGGGACATCACACCGGGGAGCTGTTTTTT.

The chain employs TRBV18 and TRBJ2-2, with 8 bases fitting TRBD1. Trimming took 1 base from V and 10 from J; bases not matched to a gene: 8. CDR1 is KGHSH, CDR2 LQKENI, per germline. The CDR3 extends over 15 amino acids. The CDR3 DNA sequence: TGTGCCAGCTCACCACGTTTAGGACAGGGAGAGGAGCTGTTTTTT. Protein product: CASSPRLGQGEELFF.

J is TRBJ1-4 and V is TRBV7-9; D gene ambiguous. With 3 bases removed from V and 3 bases from J, the gap between germline ends came to 14 bases. The CDR3 is 16 amino acids. CDR1 SEHNR and CDR2 FQNEAQ come from the germline V gene (reference sequence). Written as DNA, the CDR3 is TGTGCCAGCAGCTTCACATATGTGGTATCTAATGAAAAACTGTTTTTT. Amino acids: CASSFTYVVSNEKLFF.

The chain joins TRBV5-4 to TRBJ2-2; weak D call: TRBD1 (5 bases). CDR3 length: 16 amino acids. The V gene's germline CDR1 is SGHNT and CDR2 YYREEE (reference sequence). Trimming took off 3 bases at V and 5 bases at J, with 17 bases between the two ends. CDR3 in amino acids: CASSSQVYLSTGELFF. The DNA of the CDR3 is TGTGCCAGCAGCTCACAGGTCTACTTAAGTACCGGGGAGCTGTTTTTT.

This chain connects TRBV7-3 to TRBJ1-1; TRBD1 aligns across 7 bases. V lost 5 bases and J lost 7; bases outside the gene matches: 4. CDR3 length: 12 amino acids. The germline V gene has CDR1 SGHTA and CDR2 FQGTGA. CDR3 DNA sequence: TGTGCCAGCAGCCCCGGGACAGATGAAGCTTTCTTT. This translates into CASSPGTDEAFF.

As DNA, the CDR3 is TGTGCCAGCAGTTTTGCTGGGGGGGCATCCTATAATTCACCCCTCCACTTT. It yields the protein CASSFAGGASYNSPLHF. The V gene is TRBV27, the J gene TRBJ1-6; maybe TRBD1 (6 bases). Germline V CDR1 and CDR2: MNHEY, SMNVEV (reference sequence). CDR3 size: 17 residues. V gave up 3 bases and J gave up 1 base, with 13 bases separating them.

The V gene is TRBV5-8, the J gene TRBJ2-2; D possibly corresponds to TRBD1 (7 bases). The V gene's germline CDR1 is SGHTS and CDR2 YDEGEE. There are 16 residues in the CDR3. The V gene lost 4 bases and the J gene lost 2 bases, with 15 bases spanning the gap. CDR3 sequence (DNA): TGTGCCAGCAGCCGGGGGACAGTTCAAAACACCGGGGAGCTGTTTTTT. Amino acid sequence: CASSRGTVQNTGELFF.

The chain uses TRBV30 and TRBJ2-1, with D perhaps matching TRBD1 (6 bases). V lost 1 base, J lost 10 bases, and 11 bases lay in between. The germline V gene encodes CDR1 GTSNPN and CDR2 SVGIG (reference sequence). The CDR3 is made up of 12 amino acids. The CDR3 bases are TGTGCCTGGAGTGGAACAGGGCTGGAGCAGTTCTTC. Amino acid sequence: CAWSGTGLEQFF.

The chain has TRBV5-6 and TRBJ2-6, with D uncertain. The CDR3 covers 15 residues. V was shortened by 1 base and J by 2 bases, with 7 bases between the two germline ends. Germline values: CDR1 SGHDT, CDR2 YYEEEE. The CDR3 sequence: CASSLLGAGANVLTF. In nucleotides, the CDR3 is TGTGCCAGCAGCTTGTTAGGAGCTGGGGCCAACGTCCTGACTTTC.